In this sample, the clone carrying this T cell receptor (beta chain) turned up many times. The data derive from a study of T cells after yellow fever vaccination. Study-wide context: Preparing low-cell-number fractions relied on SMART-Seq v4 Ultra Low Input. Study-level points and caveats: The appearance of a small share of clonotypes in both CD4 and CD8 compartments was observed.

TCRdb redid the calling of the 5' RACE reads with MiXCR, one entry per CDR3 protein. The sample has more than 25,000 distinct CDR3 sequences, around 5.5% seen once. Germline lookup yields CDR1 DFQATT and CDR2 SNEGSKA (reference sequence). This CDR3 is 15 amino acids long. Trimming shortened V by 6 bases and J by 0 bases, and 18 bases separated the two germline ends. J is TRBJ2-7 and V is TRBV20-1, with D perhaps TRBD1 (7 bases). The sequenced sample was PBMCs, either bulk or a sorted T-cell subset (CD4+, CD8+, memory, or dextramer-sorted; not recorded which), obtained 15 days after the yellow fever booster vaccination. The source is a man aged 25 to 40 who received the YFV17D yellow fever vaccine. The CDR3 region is CSAQGGGTVSYEQYF. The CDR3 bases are TGCAGTGCCCAAGGGGGCGGGACCGTCTCCTACGAGCAGTACTTC.